The source of this TCR beta chain is a study of blood T cell repertoires in COVID-19. Study-level information: Samples of COVID-19 (acute and convalescent) were obtained from the United States, Italy and Spain. T cells, B-cell-depleted T cells, or PBMCs supplied cDNA or gDNA.

Authors' analysis steps: Counts of nucleated cells, estimated from reference gene primer amplification, were obtained. Profiled with immunoSEQ multiplex PCR; TCRdb holds only in-frame clones, not every one. The DNA gave D and trimming, while V, J and clone size come from that table. The profile shows 230,000 or so clones, approximately 81% of them singletons. The origin of this receptor is a man aged 25 to 45 with active or convalescent COVID-19. The sample consisted of peripheral blood.

CDR3 protein: CASSEDLLGGYTF. DNA of the CDR3: TGTGCCAGCAGTGAAGACCTCCTAGGCGGCTACACCTTC. This sequence joins TRBV6-1 and TRBJ1-2; D not certain. Germline V CDR1 and CDR2: MNHNS, SASEGT. The CDR3 extends over 13 amino acids. V lost 1 base and J 8 bases, leaving 11 bases between the germline ends.